This is a list of T cell receptor beta chains from one sample in a study of monozygotic twins with inflammatory bowel disease. With the 5' RACE reads reprocessed, TCRdb shows one record per CDR3 protein and no DNA. This sample lists some 90,000 distinct CDR3 sequences; its ten largest clones have roughly 7.4%. The sequencing sample was made of blood. These TCRs come from a human donor with ulcerative colitis or Crohn's disease, or a healthy co-twin of an affected twin (not recorded which). CDR3s include the opening cysteine and the closing phenylalanine or tryptophan.

j_call v_call cdr3_aa
TRBJ1-1 TRBV7-9 CASSLLHQAPEAFF
TRBJ2-3 TRBV12-3/TRBV12-4 CASSAPSGGDTQYF
TRBJ1-1 TRBV5-1 CASSVGTVNTEAFF
TRBJ1-2 TRBV7-9 CASSLATASYGYTF
TRBJ2-3 TRBV7-3 CASSLNGGGGGDTQYF
TRBJ2-7 TRBV7-9 CASSRPNYEQYF
TRBJ2-3 TRBV12-3/TRBV12-4 CASSFPGQGAEDTQYF
TRBJ1-6 TRBV7-2 CASSRRSFYNSPLHF
TRBJ1-2 TRBV20-1 CSASPGIYGYTF
TRBJ2-7 TRBV5-1 CASSLGRLEQYF
TRBJ1-1 TRBV7-3 CASSPHRGWDTEAFF
TRBJ2-3 TRBV12-3/TRBV12-4 CASSFAKGSTDTQYF
TRBJ2-1 TRBV3-1 CASSQDSGGPAGAEQFF
TRBJ1-2 TRBV2 CASRDEGGYYGYTF
TRBJ2-5 TRBV5-1 CASSWDLQETQYF
TRBJ2-5 TRBV7-2 CASSVPAGKETQYF
TRBJ2-7 TRBV5-6 CASSLPGILSYEQYF
TRBJ2-7 TRBV18 CASSSKFEQYF
TRBJ1-2 TRBV28 CASSSPGGPGVYGYTF
TRBJ1-3 TRBV7-8 CASSLGQGGNTIYF
TRBJ1-6 TRBV18 CASSQGMADNSPLHF
TRBJ1-1 TRBV6-1 CASTGQPSMNTEAFF
TRBJ2-5 TRBV20-1 CSASTSKETQYF
TRBJ2-3 TRBV3-1 CASSQDRGISTDTQYF
TRBJ2-1 TRBV19 CASKPQRGASTSYNEQFF
TRBJ1-1 TRBV29-1 CSSLQGMNTEAFF
TRBJ1-2 TRBV7-2 CASSRDTSNYGYTF
TRBJ2-4 TRBV5-1 CASSLLTSGGGSGGKNMQYF
TRBJ2-7 TRBV5-5 CASSLTGAHSYEQYF
TRBJ2-3 TRBV16 CASSPGQGLDTQYF
TRBJ2-1 TRBV5-1 CASSWDPGVINEQFF
TRBJ2-5 TRBV10-3 CAISPSRGTSATETQYF
TRBJ1-4 TRBV4-1 CASSIGVKEKLFF
TRBJ2-2 TRBV3-1 CASSQEQSTGELFF
TRBJ1-5 TRBV6-5 CASSNSWGTLNQRQHF
TRBJ2-5 TRBV5-1 CASSFGWIQETQYF
TRBJ1-5 TRBV19 CASSIGVNSNQPQHF
TRBJ2-3 TRBV11-2 CASSLVSPDTQYF
TRBJ1-1 TRBV27 CASRATGGYTEAFF
TRBJ2-7 TRBV5-5 CASSLRLQSYEQYF
TRBJ1-1 TRBV18 CASSPQGRQGNTEAFF
TRBJ2-5 TRBV24-1 CATSDGSRETQYF
TRBJ2-7 TRBV7-2 CASSSYLEGAREQYF
TRBJ2-7 TRBV5-1 CASSLKSGYEQYF
TRBJ2-2 TRBV4-2 CASSLSGGKTGELFF
TRBJ2-3 TRBV5-1 CASRRWTSGSTDTQYF
TRBJ2-3 TRBV7-2 CASSLSFTDTQYF